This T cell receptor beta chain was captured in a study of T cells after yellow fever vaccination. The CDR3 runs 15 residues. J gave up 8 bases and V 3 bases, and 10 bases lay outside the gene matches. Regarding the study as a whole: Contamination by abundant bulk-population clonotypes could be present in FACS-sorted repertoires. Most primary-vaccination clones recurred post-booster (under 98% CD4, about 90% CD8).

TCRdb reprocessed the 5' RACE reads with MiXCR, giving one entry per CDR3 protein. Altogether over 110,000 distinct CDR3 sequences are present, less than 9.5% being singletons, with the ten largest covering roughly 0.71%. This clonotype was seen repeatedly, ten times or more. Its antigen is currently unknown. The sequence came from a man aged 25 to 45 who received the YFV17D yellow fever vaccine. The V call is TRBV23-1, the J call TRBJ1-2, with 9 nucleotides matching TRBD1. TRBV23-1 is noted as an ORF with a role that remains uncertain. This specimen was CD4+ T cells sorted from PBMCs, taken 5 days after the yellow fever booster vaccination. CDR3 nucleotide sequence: TGCGCCAGCAGTCACCTCCCGGGACAGGGAAGGGGCTACACCTTC. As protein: CASSHLPGQGRGYTF.